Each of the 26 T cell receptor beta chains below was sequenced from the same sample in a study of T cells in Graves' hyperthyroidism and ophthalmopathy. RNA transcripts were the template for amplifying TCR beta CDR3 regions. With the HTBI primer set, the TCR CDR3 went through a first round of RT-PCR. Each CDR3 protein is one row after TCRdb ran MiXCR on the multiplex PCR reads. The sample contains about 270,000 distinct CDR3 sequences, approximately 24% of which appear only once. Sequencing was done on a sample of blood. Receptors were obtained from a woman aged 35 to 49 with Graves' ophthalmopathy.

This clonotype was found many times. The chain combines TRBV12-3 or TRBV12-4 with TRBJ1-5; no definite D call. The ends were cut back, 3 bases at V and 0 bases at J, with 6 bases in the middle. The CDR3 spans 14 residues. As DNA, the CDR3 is TGTGCCAGCAGTTTCTATGGTAGCAATCAGCCCCAGCATTTT. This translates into CASSFYGSNQPQHF.

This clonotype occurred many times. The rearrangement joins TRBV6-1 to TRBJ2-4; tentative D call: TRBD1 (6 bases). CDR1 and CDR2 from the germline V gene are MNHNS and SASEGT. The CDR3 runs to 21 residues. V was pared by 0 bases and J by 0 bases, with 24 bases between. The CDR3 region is CASSEAASGQFGNIAKNIQYF. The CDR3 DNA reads TGTGCCAGCAGTGAAGCGGCCTCCGGACAGTTTGGAAACATAGCCAAAAACATTCAGTACTTC.

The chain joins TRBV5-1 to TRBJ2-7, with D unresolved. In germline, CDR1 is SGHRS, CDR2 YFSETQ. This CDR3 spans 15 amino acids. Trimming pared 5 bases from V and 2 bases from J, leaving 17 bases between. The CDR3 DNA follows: TGCGCCAGCAGTTCCATCTCTACTGCCACCTACGAGCAGTACTTC. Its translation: CASSSISTATYEQYF. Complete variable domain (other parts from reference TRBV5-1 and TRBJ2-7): KAGVTQTPRYLIKTRGQQVTLSCSPISGHRSVSWYQQTPGQGLQFLFEYFSETQRNKGNFPGRFSGRQFSNSRSEMNVSTLELGDSALYLCASSSISTATYEQYFGPGTRLTVT.

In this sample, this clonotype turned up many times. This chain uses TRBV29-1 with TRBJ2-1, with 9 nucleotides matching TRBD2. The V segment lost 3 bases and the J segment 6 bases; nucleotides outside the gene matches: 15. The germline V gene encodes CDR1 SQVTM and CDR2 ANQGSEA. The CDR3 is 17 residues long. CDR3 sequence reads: CSVEGGRAALASNEQFF. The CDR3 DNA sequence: TGCAGCGTTGAGGGCGGGAGGGCCGCTCTAGCCTCCAATGAGCAGTTCTTC.

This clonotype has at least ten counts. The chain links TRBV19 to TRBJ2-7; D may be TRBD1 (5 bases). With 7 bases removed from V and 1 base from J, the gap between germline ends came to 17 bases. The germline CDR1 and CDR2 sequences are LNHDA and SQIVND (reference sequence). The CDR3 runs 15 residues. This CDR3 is CASTPSLQGSYEQYF. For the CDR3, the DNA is TGTGCCAGTACCCCCTCTTTGCAGGGATCCTACGAGCAGTACTTC. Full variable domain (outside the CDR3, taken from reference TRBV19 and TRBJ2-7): DGGITQSPKYLFRKEGQNVTLSCEQNLNHDAMYWYRQDPGQGLRLIYYSQIVNDFQKGDIAEGYSVSREKKESFPLTVTSAQKNPTAFYLCASTPSLQGSYEQYFGPGTRLTVT.

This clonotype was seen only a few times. The CDR3, as DNA: TGCGCCAGCAGCTTGGGACAGGGATATTCCTACGAGCAGTACTTC. Protein sequence: CASSLGQGYSYEQYF. The chain recombines TRBV5-1 with TRBJ2-7; 7 bases agree with TRBD1. The CDR3 covers 15 residues. Germline V CDR1 and CDR2: SGHRS, YFSETQ. V dropped 0 bases and J dropped 1; count of bases not matched to a gene: 4. Based on the CDR3 plus reference TRBV5-1 and TRBJ2-7, the full variable domain is KAGVTQTPRYLIKTRGQQVTLSCSPISGHRSVSWYQQTPGQGLQFLFEYFSETQRNKGNFPGRFSGRQFSNSRSEMNVSTLELGDSALYLCASSLGQGYSYEQYFGPGTRLTVT.

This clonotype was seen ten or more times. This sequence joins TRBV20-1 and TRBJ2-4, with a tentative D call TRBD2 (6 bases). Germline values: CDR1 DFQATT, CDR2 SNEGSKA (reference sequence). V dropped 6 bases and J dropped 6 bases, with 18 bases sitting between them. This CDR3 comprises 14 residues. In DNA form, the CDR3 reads TGCAGTGCCCGCCGACTAGGCAGTGGAAACATTCAGTACTTC. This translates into CSARRLGSGNIQYF.

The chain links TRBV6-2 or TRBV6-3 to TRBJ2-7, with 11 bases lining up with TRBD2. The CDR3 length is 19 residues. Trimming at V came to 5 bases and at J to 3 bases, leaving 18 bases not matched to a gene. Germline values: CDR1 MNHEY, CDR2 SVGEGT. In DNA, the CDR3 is TGTGCCAGCAGTCGGCCCCCTCTAGCGGGAGGATCCAAGATCTACGAGCAGTACTTC. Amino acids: CASSRPPLAGGSKIYEQYF.

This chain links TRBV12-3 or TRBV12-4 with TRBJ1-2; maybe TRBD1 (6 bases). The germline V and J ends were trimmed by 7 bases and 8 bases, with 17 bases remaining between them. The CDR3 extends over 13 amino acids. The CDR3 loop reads CASTPGERRGYTF. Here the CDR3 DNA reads TGTGCCAGCACCCCAGGGGAACGGCGCGGCTACACCTTC.

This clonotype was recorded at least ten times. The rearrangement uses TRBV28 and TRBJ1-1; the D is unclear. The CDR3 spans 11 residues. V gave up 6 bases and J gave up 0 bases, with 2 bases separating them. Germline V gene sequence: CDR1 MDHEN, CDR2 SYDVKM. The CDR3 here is CASRMNTEAFF. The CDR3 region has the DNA TGTGCCAGCAGAATGAACACTGAAGCTTTCTTT.

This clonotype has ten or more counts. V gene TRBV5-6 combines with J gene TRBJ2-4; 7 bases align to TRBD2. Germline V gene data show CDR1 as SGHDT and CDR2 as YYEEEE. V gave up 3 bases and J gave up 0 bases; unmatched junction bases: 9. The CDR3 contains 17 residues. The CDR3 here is CASSSVREVLAKNIQYF. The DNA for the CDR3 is TGTGCCAGCAGCTCAGTCCGGGAGGTACTAGCCAAAAACATTCAGTACTTC.

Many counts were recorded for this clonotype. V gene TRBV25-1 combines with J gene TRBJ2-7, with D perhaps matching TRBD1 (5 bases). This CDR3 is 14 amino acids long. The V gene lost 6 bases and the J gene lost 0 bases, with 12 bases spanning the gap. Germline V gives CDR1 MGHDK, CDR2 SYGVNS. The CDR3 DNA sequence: TGTGCCAGCAGCGATCACGACAGCTCCTACGAGCAGTACTTC. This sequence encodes CASSDHDSSYEQYF.

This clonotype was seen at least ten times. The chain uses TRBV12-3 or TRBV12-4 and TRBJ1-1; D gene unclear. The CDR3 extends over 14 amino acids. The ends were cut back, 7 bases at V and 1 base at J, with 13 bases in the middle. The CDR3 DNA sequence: TGTGCCAGCACCCCCGGCACGGCGAACACTGAAGCTTTCTTT. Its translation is CASTPGTANTEAFF.

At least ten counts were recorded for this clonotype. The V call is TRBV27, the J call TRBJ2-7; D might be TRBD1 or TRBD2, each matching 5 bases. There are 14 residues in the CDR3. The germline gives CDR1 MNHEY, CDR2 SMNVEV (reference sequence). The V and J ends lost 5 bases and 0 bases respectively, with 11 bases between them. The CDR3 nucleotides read TGTGCCAGCAGTCGGGGACGGGACTCCTACGAGCAGTACTTC. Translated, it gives CASSRGRDSYEQYF.

The CDR3 DNA follows: TGTGCCAGCAGTTACTCGCGGGGGTCCCCCGCGAGGGCCAACGTCCTGACTTTC. It encodes CASSYSRGSPARANVLTF. The chain combines TRBV6-2 or TRBV6-3 with TRBJ2-6; the match to TRBD2 covers 7 bases. Germline CDR1 MNHEY, CDR2 SVGEGT. V trimming: 0 bases; J trimming: 5 bases; junction bases outside the gene matches: 10. The CDR3 has 18 residues.

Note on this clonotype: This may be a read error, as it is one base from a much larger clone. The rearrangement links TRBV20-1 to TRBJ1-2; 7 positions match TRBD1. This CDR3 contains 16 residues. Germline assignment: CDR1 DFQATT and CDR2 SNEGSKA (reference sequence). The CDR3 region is CSARDRDSHLNYVYTF. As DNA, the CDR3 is TGCAGTGCTAGAGACCGGGACAGCCACCTTAACTATGTCTACACCTTC.

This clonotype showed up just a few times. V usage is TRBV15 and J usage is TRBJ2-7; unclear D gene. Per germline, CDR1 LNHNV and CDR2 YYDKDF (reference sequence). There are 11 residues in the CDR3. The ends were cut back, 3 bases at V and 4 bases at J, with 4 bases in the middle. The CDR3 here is CATSSGYEQYF. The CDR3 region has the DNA TGTGCCACCAGCAGTGGGTACGAGCAGTACTTC.

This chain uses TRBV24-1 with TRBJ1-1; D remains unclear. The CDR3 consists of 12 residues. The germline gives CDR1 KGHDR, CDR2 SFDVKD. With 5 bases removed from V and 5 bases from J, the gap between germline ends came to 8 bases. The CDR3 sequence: CATSARGTEAFF. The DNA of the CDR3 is TGTGCCACCAGTGCCCGAGGGACTGAAGCTTTCTTT.

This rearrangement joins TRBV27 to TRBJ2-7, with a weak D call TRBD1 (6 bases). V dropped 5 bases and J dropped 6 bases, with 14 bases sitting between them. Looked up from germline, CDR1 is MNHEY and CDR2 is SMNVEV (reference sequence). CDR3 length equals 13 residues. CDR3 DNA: TGTGCCAGCAGTATACACAGGGTCAGCGAGCAGTACTTC. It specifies CASSIHRVSEQYF.

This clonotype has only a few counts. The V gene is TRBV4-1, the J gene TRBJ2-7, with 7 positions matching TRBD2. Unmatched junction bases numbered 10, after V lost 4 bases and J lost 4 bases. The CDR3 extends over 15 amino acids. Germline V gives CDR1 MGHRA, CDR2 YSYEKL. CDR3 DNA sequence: TGCGCCAGCAGCCGGATTGGCGGGAGTTCATACGAGCAGTACTTC. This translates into CASSRIGGSSYEQYF.

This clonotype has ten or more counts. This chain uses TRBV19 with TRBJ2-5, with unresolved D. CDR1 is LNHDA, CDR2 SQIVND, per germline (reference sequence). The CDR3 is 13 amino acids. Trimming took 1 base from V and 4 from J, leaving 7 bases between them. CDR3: CASSIGTGETQYF. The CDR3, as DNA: TGTGCCAGTAGTATAGGGACCGGAGAGACCCAGTACTTC.

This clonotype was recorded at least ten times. The CDR3 DNA reads TGTGCCAGCAGTGAAACAACAGCGAACTATGGCTACACCTTC. Translated: CASSETTANYGYTF. The chain uses TRBV6-1 and TRBJ1-2; D not certain. The CDR3 is 14 residues long. Trimming removed 2 bases at V and 2 bases at J, with 9 bases between. Per the germline V gene, CDR1 is MNHNS and CDR2 is SASEGT.

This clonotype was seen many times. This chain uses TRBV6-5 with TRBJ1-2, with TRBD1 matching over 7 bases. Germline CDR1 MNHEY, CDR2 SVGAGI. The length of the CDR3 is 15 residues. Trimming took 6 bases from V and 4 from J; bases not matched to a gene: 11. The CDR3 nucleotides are TGTGCCAGCAGACAAGGGACAGCCAGGACCTATGGCTACACCTTC. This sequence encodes CASRQGTARTYGYTF.

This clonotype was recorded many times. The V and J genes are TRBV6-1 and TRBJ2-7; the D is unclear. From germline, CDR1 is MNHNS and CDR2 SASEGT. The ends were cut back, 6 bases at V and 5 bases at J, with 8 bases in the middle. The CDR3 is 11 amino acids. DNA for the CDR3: TGTGCCAGCAGCACGACGGACGAGCAGTACTTC. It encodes CASSTTDEQYF.

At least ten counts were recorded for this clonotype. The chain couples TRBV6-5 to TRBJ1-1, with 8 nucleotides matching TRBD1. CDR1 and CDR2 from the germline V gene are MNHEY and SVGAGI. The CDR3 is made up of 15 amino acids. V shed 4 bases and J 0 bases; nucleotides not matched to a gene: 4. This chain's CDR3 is CASSSRTGMNTEAFF. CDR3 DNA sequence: TGTGCCAGCAGTTCACGGACAGGGATGAACACTGAAGCTTTCTTT.

The CDR3 DNA reads TGCAGTGCTAGGGGACATCAAGAGACCCAGTACTTC. Translating it yields CSARGHQETQYF. The chain couples TRBV20-1 to TRBJ2-5; maybe TRBD1 (6 bases). Germline-derived CDR1 and CDR2 are DFQATT and SNEGSKA (reference sequence). V lost 3 bases and J lost 2, with 7 bases in between. The CDR3 sequence is 12 residues long.